This T cell receptor (beta chain) was retrieved from a study of shared clonotypes between healthy human individuals. Study summary: Donors consisted of two women and a few men between 18 and 49. Study results and caveats: In contrast to clonotypes shared by all four donors, non-shared clonotypes had lower generation probabilities.

Naive CD8 isolation took CD45RO-negative cells positively selected for CCR7 and excluded terminally differentiated effector memory CD45RA+ cells. When replicate PCRs were run on sorted subsets, they used 200 ng DNA, 28,000 or so T cell genomes. Produced via immunoSEQ multiplex PCR; TCRdb's table is partial and in-frame only. The repertoire includes approximately 2,200,000 clones, approximately 94% of them detected once, and around 1.7% sits in the top ten. Remarks on this clone: The antigen is not known.

Germline V gene sequence: CDR1 SEHNR, CDR2 FQNEAQ (reference sequence). This CDR3 spans 15 amino acids. Trimming removed 1 base at V and 3 bases at J, with 11 bases between. The V gene is TRBV7-9, the J gene TRBJ2-3; no clear D. This TCR derives from a man between 18 and 29 years old in good health. Some clones in this sample may be carry-over from other donors' samples. Material for sequencing was naive CD8+ T cells from PBMCs. CDR3 nucleotides: TGTGCCAGCAGCTTAGAGGGCTGGCTTACAGATACGCAGTATTTT. It codes for CASSLEGWLTDTQYF. Supplemented by reference TRBV7-9 and TRBJ2-3, the full variable domain reads DTGVSQNPRHKITKRGQNVTFRCDPISEHNRLYWYRQTLGQGPEFLTYFQNEAQLEKSRLLSDRFSAERPKGSFSTLEIQRTEQGDSAMYLCASSLEGWLTDTQYFGPGTRLTVL.